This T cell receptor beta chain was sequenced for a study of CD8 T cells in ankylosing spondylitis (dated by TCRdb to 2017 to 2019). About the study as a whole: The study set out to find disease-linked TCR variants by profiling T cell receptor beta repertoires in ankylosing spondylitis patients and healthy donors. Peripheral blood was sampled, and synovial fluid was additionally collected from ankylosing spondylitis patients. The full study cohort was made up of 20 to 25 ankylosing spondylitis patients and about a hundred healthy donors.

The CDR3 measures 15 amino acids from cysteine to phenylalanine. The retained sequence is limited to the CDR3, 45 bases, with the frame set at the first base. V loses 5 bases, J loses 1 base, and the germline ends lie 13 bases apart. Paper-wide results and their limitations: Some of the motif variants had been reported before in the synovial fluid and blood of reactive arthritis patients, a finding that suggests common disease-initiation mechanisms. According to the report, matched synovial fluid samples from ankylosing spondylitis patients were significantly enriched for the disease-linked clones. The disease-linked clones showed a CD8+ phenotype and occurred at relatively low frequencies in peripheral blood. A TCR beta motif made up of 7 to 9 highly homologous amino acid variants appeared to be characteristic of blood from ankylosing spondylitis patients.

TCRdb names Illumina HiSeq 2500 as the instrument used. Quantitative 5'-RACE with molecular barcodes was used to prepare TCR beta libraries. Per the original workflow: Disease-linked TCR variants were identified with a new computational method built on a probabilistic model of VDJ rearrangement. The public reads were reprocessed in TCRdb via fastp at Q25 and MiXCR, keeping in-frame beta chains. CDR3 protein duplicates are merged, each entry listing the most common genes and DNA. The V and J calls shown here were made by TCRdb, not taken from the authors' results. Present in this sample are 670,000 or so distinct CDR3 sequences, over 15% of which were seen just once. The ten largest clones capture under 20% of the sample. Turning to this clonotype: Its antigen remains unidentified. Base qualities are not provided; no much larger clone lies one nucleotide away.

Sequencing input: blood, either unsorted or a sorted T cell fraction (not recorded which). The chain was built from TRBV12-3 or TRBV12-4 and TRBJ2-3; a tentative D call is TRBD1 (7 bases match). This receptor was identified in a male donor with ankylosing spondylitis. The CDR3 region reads CASSTRGVGTDTQYF. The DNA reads TGTGCCAGCAGTACCAGGGGGGTCGGCACAGATACGCAGTATTTT.